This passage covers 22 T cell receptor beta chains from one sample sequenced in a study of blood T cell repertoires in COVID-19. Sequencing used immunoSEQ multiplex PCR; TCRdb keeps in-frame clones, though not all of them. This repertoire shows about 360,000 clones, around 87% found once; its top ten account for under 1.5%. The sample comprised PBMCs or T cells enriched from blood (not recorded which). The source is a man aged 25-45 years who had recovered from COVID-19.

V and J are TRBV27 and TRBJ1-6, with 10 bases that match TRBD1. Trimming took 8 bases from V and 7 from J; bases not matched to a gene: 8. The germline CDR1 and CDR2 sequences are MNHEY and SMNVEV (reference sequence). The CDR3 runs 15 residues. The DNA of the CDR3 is TGTGCCAGCGCAATCGGGACAGGGGAAAATTCACCCCTCCACTTT. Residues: CASAIGTGENSPLHF.

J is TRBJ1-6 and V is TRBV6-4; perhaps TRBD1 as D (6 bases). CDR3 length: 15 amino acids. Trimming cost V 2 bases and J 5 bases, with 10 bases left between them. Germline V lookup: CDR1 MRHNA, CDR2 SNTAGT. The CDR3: CASSDVGGNNSPLHF. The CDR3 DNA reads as TGTGCCAGCAGTGACGTAGGGGGTAATAATTCACCCCTCCACTTT.

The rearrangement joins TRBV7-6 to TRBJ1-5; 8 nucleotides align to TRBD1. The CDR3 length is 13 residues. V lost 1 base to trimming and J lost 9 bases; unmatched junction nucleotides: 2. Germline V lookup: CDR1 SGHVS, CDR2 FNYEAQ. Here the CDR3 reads CASSLGTGMPQHF. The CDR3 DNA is TGTGCCAGCAGCTTAGGGACAGGGATGCCCCAGCATTTT.

The DNA of the CDR3 is TGTGCCACCAGCATAAGATCCGCGGGGGTACAAGGCTACACCTTC. Translated, it gives CATSIRSAGVQGYTF. J is TRBJ1-2 and V is TRBV15; D is perhaps TRBD1 (5 bases). Trimming removed 4 bases from V and 8 bases from J, with 20 bases in between. The germline V gene encodes CDR1 LNHNV and CDR2 YYDKDF (reference sequence). There are 15 residues in the CDR3.

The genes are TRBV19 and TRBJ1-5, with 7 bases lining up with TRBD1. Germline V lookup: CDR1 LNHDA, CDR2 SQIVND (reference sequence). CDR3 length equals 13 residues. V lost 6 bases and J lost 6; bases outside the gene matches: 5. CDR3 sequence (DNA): TGTGCCAGTAGACAGGGGCCCGGTCAGCCCCAGCATTTT. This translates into CASRQGPGQPQHF.

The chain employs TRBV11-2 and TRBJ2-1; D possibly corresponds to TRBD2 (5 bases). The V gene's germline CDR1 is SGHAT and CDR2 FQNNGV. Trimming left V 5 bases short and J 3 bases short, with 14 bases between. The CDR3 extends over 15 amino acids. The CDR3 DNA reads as TGTGCCAGCAGCCCCGGCTGGGGAGTCTACAATGAGCAGTTCTTC. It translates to CASSPGWGVYNEQFF.

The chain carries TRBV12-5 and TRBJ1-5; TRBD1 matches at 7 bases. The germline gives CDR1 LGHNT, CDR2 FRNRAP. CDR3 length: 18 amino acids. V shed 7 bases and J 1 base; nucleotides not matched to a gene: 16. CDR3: CASAPGTATFGSNQPQHF. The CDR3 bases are TGTGCTAGTGCCCCCGGGACAGCCACCTTCGGGAGCAATCAGCCCCAGCATTTT.

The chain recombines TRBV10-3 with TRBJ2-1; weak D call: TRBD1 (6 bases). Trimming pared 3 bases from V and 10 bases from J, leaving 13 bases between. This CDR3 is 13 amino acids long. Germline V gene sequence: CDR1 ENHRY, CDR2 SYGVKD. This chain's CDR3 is CAISEQGSGEQFF. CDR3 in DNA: TGTGCCATCAGTGAACAGGGATCGGGCGAGCAGTTCTTC.

The CDR3 is CATSRYDRGNSPLHF. The CDR3 DNA follows: TGTGCCACCAGCAGATACGACAGGGGTAATTCACCCCTCCACTTT. V and J are TRBV15 and TRBJ1-6; TRBD1 aligns across 8 bases. The V gene end was trimmed by 2 bases and the J gene end by 6 bases; junction bases not matched to a gene: 3. The CDR3 runs 15 residues. Germline V gene data show CDR1 as LNHNV and CDR2 as YYDKDF (reference sequence).

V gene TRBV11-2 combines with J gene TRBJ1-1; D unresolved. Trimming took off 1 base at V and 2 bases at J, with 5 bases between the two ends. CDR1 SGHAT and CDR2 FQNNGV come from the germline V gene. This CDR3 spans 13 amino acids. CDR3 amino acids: CASSLVLNTEAFF. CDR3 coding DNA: TGTGCCAGCAGCTTAGTCCTTAACACTGAAGCTTTCTTT.

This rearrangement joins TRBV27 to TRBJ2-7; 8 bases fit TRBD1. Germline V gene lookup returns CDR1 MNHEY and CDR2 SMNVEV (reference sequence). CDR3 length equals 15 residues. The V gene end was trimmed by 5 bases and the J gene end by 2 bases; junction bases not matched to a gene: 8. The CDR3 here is CASSKPTGAPYEQYF. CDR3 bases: TGTGCCAGCAGTAAACCGACAGGGGCTCCCTACGAGCAGTACTTC.

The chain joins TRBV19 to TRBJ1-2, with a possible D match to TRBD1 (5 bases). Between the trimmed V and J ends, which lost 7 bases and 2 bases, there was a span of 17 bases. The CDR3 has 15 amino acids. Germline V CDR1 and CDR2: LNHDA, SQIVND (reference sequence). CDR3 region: CASKSNGQGNYGYTF. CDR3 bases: TGTGCCAGTAAGTCTAACGGGCAGGGCAACTATGGCTACACCTTC.

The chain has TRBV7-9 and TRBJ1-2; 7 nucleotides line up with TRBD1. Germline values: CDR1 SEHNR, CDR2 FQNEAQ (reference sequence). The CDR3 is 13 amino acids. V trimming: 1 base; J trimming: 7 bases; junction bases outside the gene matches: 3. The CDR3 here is CASSLEAGGGYTF. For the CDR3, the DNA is TGTGCCAGCAGCTTAGAGGCAGGGGGTGGCTACACCTTC. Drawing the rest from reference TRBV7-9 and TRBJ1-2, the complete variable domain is DTGVSQNPRHKITKRGQNVTFRCDPISEHNRLYWYRQTLGQGPEFLTYFQNEAQLEKSRLLSDRFSAERPKGSFSTLEIQRTEQGDSAMYLCASSLEAGGGYTFGSGTRLTVV.

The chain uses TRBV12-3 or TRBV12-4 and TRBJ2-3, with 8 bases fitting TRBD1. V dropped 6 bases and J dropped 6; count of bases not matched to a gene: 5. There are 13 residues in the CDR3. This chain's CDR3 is CASRRTGLDTQYF. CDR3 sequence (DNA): TGTGCCAGCAGAAGGACAGGGTTGGATACGCAGTATTTT.

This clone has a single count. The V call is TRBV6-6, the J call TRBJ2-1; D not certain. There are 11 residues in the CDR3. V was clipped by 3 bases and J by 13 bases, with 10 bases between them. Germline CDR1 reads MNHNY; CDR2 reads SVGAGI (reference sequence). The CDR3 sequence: CASSYPEFQFF. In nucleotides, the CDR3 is TGTGCCAGCAGTTATCCAGAATTTCAGTTCTTC.

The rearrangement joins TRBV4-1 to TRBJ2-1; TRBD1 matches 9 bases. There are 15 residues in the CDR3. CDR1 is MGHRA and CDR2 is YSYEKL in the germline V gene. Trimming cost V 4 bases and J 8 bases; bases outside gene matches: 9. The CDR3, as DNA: TGCGCCAGCAGCCCGGGACCGGACAGGGGCGATGAGCAGTTCTTC. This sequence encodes CASSPGPDRGDEQFF.

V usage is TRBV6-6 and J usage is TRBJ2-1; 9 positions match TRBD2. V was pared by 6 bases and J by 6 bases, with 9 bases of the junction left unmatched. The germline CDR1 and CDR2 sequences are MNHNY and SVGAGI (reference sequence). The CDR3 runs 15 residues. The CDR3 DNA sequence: TGTGCCAGCAGCCGACCTAGCGGGGATCGCAATGAGCAGTTCTTC. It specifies CASSRPSGDRNEQFF.

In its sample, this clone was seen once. The CDR3 bases are TGTGCCAGCTCTATCACCCAGGGTAGTGCTGGAAACACCATATATTTT. Translating gives CASSITQGSAGNTIYF. The V gene is TRBV18, the J gene TRBJ1-3; a possible D gene is TRBD1 (5 bases). CDR3 length equals 16 residues. CDR1 and CDR2 from the germline V gene are KGHSH and LQKENI. V lost 6 bases to trimming and J lost 2 bases, with 17 bases between them.

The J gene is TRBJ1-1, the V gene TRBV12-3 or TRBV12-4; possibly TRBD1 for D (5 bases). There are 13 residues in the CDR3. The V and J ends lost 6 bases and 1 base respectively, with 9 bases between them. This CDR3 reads CASRTDWNTEAFF. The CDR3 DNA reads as TGTGCCAGCAGGACAGACTGGAACACTGAAGCTTTCTTT.

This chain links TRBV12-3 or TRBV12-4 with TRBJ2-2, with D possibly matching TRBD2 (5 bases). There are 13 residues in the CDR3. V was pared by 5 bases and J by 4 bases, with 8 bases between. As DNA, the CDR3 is TGTGCCAGCAGTGGACTGGGCACCGGGGAGCTGTTTTTT. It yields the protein CASSGLGTGELFF.

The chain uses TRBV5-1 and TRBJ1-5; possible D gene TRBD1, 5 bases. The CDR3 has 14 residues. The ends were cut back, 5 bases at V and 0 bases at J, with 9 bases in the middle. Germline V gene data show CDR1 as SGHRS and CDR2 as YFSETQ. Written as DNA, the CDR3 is TGCGCCAGCAGTAAAGGGGATAGCAATCAGCCCCAGCATTTT. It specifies CASSKGDSNQPQHF.

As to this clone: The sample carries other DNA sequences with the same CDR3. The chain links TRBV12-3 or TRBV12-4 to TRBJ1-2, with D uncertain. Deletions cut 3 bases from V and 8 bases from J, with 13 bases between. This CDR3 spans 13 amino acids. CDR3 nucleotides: TGTGCCAGCAGTTTCCGGGGAACCGGAGGCTACACCTTC. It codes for CASSFRGTGGYTF.